The sequence of this TCR beta chain was determined in a study of shared clonotypes between healthy human individuals. Study information: Per donor, CD8 memory used one plate, CD8 naive used two, CD4 memory used three and CD4 naive used three.

Splitting of CD4+ cells produced CD45RA+ naive and CD45RA-negative memory subsets. This CDR3 comprises 16 residues. The germline gives CDR1 LNHDA, CDR2 SQIVND (reference sequence). V dropped 1 base and J dropped 4; count of bases not matched to a gene: 5. Study results and caveats: There were few donors, and this limited the genetic and exposure-history diversity represented.

TCRdb's copy holds only in-frame clones and misses some; the assay was immunoSEQ multiplex PCR. This table has approximately 2.5 million clones, 85% to 95% appearing once. A remark on this clone: Its antigen is undetermined.

The rearrangement links TRBV19 to TRBJ1-5, with TRBD1 identical over 9 bases. The clonotype was recovered from a man younger than 35 in good health. Sequencing was carried out using naive CD4+ T cells sorted from blood. Noted subset: CD45RA+ positively selected. The CDR3 reads CASSIAGQGSNQPQHF. The CDR3 nucleotides read TGTGCCAGTAGTATAGCTGGACAGGGGTCTAATCAGCCCCAGCATTTT. The variable domain in full, with the rest retrieved from reference TRBV19 and TRBJ1-5, is DGGITQSPKYLFRKEGQNVTLSCEQNLNHDAMYWYRQDPGQGLRLIYYSQIVNDFQKGDIAEGYSVSREKKESFPLTVTSAQKNPTAFYLCASSIAGQGSNQPQHFGDGTRLSIL.